This is a list of T cell receptor beta chains from one sample in a study of beta chain features in type 1 diabetes. Using immunoSEQ multiplex PCR, the repertoire was profiled, and TCRdb retains in-frame clones only, with some absent. The sample contains approximately 300,000 clones, about 11% of which appear only once. The sample consisted of naive CD4+ T cells from blood. The origin of the receptors is a woman aged 25-40 years in good health. Both conserved end residues are trimmed from each CDR3. A D gene is named only where the DNA matches it firmly.

D | V | CDR3
TRBD1 | TRBV4-1 | ASSQTSQGRNYGYT
NA | TRBV5-4 | ASRSTQSGKGEY
TRBD2 | TRBV4-3 | ASSPKTSGMRYNEQF
TRBD2 | TRBV5-4 | ASSSAGRGGGEQF
NA | TRBV15 | ATSRNRVPEAF
TRBD2 | TRBV6-4 | ASMNLAGGQNEQF
TRBD1 | TRBV7-3 | ASSSRQGNEQF
NA | TRBV7-2 | ASSLGAGDGYT
NA | TRBV12-2 | ASRYIRDRGNEQY
NA | TRBV29-1 | SVGSLPNTEAF
NA | TRBV18 | ASSPTSGQNTEAF